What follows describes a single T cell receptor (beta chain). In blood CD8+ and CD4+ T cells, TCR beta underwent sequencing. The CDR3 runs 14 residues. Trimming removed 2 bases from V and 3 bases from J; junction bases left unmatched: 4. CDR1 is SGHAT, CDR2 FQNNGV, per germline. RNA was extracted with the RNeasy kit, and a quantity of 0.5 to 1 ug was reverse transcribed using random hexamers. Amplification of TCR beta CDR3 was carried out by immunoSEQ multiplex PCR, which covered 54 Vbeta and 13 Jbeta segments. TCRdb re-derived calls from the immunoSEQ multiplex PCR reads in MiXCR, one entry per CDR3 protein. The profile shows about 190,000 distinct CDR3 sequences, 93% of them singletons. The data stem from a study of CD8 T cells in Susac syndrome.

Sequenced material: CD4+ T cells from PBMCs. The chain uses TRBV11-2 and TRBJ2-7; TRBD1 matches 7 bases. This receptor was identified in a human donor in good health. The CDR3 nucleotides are TGTGCCAGCAGCTTAACCGGGACAGACTACGAGCAGTACTTC. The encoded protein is CASSLTGTDYEQYF.